The 16 T cell receptor beta chains reported below all come from one sample, sequenced in a study of molecular identifiers for immune sequencing clone quantification. TCRdb processed the PCR reads anew with MiXCR; each CDR3 protein has one entry. The sample holds roughly 630,000 distinct CDR3 sequences; roughly 23% are singletons and the top ten take 0.7% to 0.95%. What was sequenced was naive CD8+ T cells from blood, with Jurkat cell RNA spiked in. Noted subset: FACS-sorted CD8+CD4-CCR7+CD45RA+ naive T cells. The origin of the receptors is a human donor in good health. Some libraries in this study had Jurkat cell RNA spiked in.

CDR3 bases: TGTGCCAGCAGTTACTCGACCCGCGGGGGGCTCACAGATACGCAGTATTTT. Its protein product is CASSYSTRGGLTDTQYF. V gene TRBV6-6 combines with J gene TRBJ2-3; TRBD2 aligns across 8 bases. The CDR3 covers 17 residues. With 0 bases clipped from V and 2 bases from J, the junction kept 7 bases outside the gene matches. CDR1 is MNHNY and CDR2 is SVGAGI in the germline V gene (reference sequence).

Details on this clonotype: One end of the junction does not line up with germline, which may come from a read error. This chain links TRBV18 with TRBJ2-2, with D maybe TRBD1 (6 bases). The CDR3 totals 14 residues. Germline V gives CDR1 KGHSH, CDR2 LQKENI. CDR3 loop: CASSPRGDTGELSF. CDR3 nucleotides: TGTGCCAGCTCACCACGAGGGGACACCGGGGAGCTGTCTTTT.

This clonotype has a count of ten or more. The gene calls are TRBV9 and TRBJ1-1; D not resolved. This CDR3 comprises 15 residues. Per the germline V gene, CDR1 is SGDLS and CDR2 is YYNGEE. Trimming took off 3 bases at V and 0 bases at J, with 12 bases between the two ends. CDR3 coding DNA: TGTGCCAGCAGCGATAATATAAACATGAACACTGAAGCTTTCTTT. It specifies CASSDNINMNTEAFF.

There are a few counts of this clonotype. This rearrangement joins TRBV7-8 to TRBJ2-2; no reliable D call. V was trimmed by 6 bases and J by 6 bases, leaving 17 bases between them. The germline CDR1 and CDR2 sequences are SGHVS and FQNEAQ. The CDR3 runs 15 residues. The CDR3 loop is CASSPMGAGSGELFF. CDR3 DNA sequence: TGTGCCAGCAGTCCCATGGGCGCAGGTTCCGGGGAGCTGTTTTTT.

The chain links TRBV4-1 to TRBJ1-5; 7 bases line up with TRBD1. Germline CDR1 MGHRA, CDR2 YSYEKL. The V gene end was trimmed by 0 bases and the J gene end by 4 bases; junction bases not matched to a gene: 9. The CDR3 extends over 17 amino acids. CDR3 sequence (DNA): TGCGCCAGCAGCCAAGACCTTATGGACAGGTCTAATCAGCCCCAGCATTTT. Translation gives CASSQDLMDRSNQPQHF.

This clonotype showed up just a few times. The V call is TRBV3-1, the J call TRBJ2-5; the D is unclear. Germline values: CDR1 LGHDT, CDR2 YNNKEL (reference sequence). The CDR3 loop spans 14 amino acids. The V end lost 2 bases, the J end lost 2 bases, and 9 bases lay between the germline ends. Written as DNA, the CDR3 is TGTGCCAGCAGCCAATCGGGCTTTCAAGAGACCCAGTACTTC. It yields the protein CASSQSGFQETQYF.

The V and J genes are TRBV29-1 and TRBJ2-1, with D unclear. This CDR3 region has 14 residues. Trimming took off 4 bases at V and 4 bases at J, with 14 bases between the two ends. Germline CDR1 reads SQVTM; CDR2 reads ANQGSEA. In DNA, the CDR3 is TGCAGCGTTGCCCACCGCGACGGATACAATGAGCAGTTCTTC. It codes for CSVAHRDGYNEQFF.

J is TRBJ2-3 and V is TRBV4-3, with D uncertain. The CDR3 extends over 15 amino acids. Germline V gene lookup returns CDR1 LGHNA and CDR2 YSLEER. V lost 1 base to trimming and J lost 6 bases, with 14 bases between them. The CDR3 nucleotides read TGCGCCAGCAGCCAAGGATGGGGAAGTCGGGATACGCAGTATTTT. It yields the protein CASSQGWGSRDTQYF.

In this sample, this clonotype turned up many times. J is TRBJ1-5 and V is TRBV28, with D hard to call. Trimming stripped 5 bases from V and 0 bases from J, with 11 bases between. CDR3 length equals 15 residues. CDR1 is MDHEN, CDR2 SYDVKM, per germline. The CDR3 DNA reads TGTGCCAGCAGTCTAAAGATGACTAGCAATCAGCCCCAGCATTTT. Protein: CASSLKMTSNQPQHF.

Comments on this clonotype: Compared with germline, one end of the junction differs, possibly owing to a read error. V usage is TRBV9 and J usage is TRBJ2-7; D perhaps matches TRBD1 (5 bases). The CDR3 is 15 residues long. Germline CDR1 and CDR2: SGDLS and YYNGEE. In DNA, the CDR3 is TGTGCCAGCAGCGTAACTTCGGACACCTACTACGCGCAGTACTTC. Amino acid sequence: CASSVTSDTYYAQYF.

The sample holds a few counts of this clonotype. The chain links TRBV3-1 to TRBJ2-3; possibly TRBD2 for D (7 bases). The ends were cut back, 4 bases at V and 3 bases at J, with 14 bases in the middle. Germline V gene data show CDR1 as LGHDT and CDR2 as YNNKEL (reference sequence). The length of the CDR3 is 15 residues. The CDR3 DNA reads TGTGCCAGCAGCCCTAGAGGGAGGGGGACAGATACGCAGTATTTT. It is translated as CASSPRGRGTDTQYF.

V usage is TRBV7-2 and J usage is TRBJ2-7; D might be TRBD1 (7 bases). V was trimmed by 4 bases and J by 7 bases, leaving 17 bases between them. Germline-derived CDR1 and CDR2 are SGHTA and FQGNSA. The CDR3 consists of 14 residues. The CDR3 region has the DNA TGTGCCAGCAGCTCGCGGGACAGTGGATTGGAGCAGTACTTC. Translated, it gives CASSSRDSGLEQYF.

This clonotype was detected a few times. This sequence joins TRBV27 and TRBJ2-3; unclear D gene. The CDR3 runs to 15 residues. Trimming removed 3 bases at V and 2 bases at J, with 12 bases between. CDR1 and CDR2 from the germline V gene are MNHEY and SMNVEV (reference sequence). The DNA of the CDR3 is TGTGCCAGCAGTTTTCTTGTGGGGAACACAGATACGCAGTATTTT. Translating gives CASSFLVGNTDTQYF.

With respect to this clonotype: This likely comes from a read error, as the CDR3 has no conserved phenylalanine or tryptophan at its end. The DNA is left out, because the CDR3 cannot be placed on it with certainty; the CDR3 is given as TCRdb lists it. The gene calls are TRBV3-2 and TRBJ2-4; the table's D call, TRBD2, has no DNA check behind it. TRBV3-2 is deemed a pseudogene. The CDR3 region is 18 residues in length, termini included. Here the CDR3 reads CASSQDSGAAAIKNIQYL.

The V gene is TRBV19, the J gene TRBJ1-1; D gene uncertain. CDR3 length equals 13 residues. Trimming stripped 1 base from V and 4 bases from J, with 7 bases between. Germline assignment: CDR1 LNHDA and CDR2 SQIVND (reference sequence). The chain's CDR3 is CASSIGWGTEAFF. As DNA, the CDR3 is TGTGCCAGTAGTATAGGGTGGGGCACTGAAGCTTTCTTT.

This clonotype appeared a few times. The chain recombines TRBV5-6 with TRBJ2-3, with D possibly matching TRBD2 (7 bases). Between the trimmed V and J ends, which lost 3 bases and 5 bases, there was a span of 22 bases. Germline values: CDR1 SGHDT, CDR2 YYEEEE. CDR3 length: 17 residues. The CDR3 coding sequence is TGTGCCAGCAGCTCGAAGGTTGGGGGGGGGCCATTAGATACGCAGTATTTT. It codes for CASSSKVGGGPLDTQYF.